This TCR beta chain was documented in a study of blood T cell repertoires in COVID-19. The CDR3 totals 18 residues. Germline lookup yields CDR1 LGHNT and CDR2 FRNRAP. V lost 0 bases to trimming and J lost 2 bases, with 16 bases between them. The repertoire was sequenced with immunoSEQ multiplex PCR; TCRdb's copy has only in-frame clones and lacks some. The table lists 88,000 or so clones, approximately 82% of them singletons. What was sequenced was peripheral blood. This chain connects TRBV12-5 to TRBJ2-2; D perhaps matches TRBD2 (5 bases). The sequence was collected from a human donor in a cohort sampled during active COVID-19. The CDR3 protein is CASGLVLVRGSNTGELFF. The CDR3 DNA sequence: TGTGCTAGTGGTTTGGTATTGGTAAGAGGGAGCAACACCGGGGAGCTGTTTTTT.